This T cell receptor (beta chain) was sequenced for a study of T cells in Graves' hyperthyroidism and ophthalmopathy. Authors of the study amplified TCR beta CDR3 regions from RNA transcripts. During a first-round RT-PCR of the TCR CDR3, the HTBI primer set was used. TCRdb fed the multiplex PCR reads into MiXCR, producing one record per CDR3 protein. The sample holds 450,000 to 600,000 distinct CDR3 sequences, less than 20% seen once. The germline gives CDR1 MDHEN, CDR2 SYDVKM. Trimming cost V 4 bases and J 0 bases, with 6 bases left between them. The CDR3 has 14 amino acids. This clonotype came up a few times.

The chain recombines TRBV28 with TRBJ1-4; unclear D gene. Sequenced material: blood. The origin of this receptor is a middle-aged man with Graves' ophthalmopathy. CDR3 sequence (DNA): TGTGCCAGCAGTTCTCCGACAACTAATGAAAAACTGTTTTTT. Amino acid sequence: CASSSPTTNEKLFF.